This TCR beta chain came from a study of blood T cell repertoires in COVID-19. Looking at the study overall: Samples came from the United States, Italy and Spain, spanning acute and convalescent COVID-19. The cDNA or gDNA used as material had been derived from T cells, B-cell-depleted T cells, or PBMCs.

Individuals drawn from around 24 US areas were roughly 18 to 89 years old. The germline V gene encodes CDR1 KGHDR and CDR2 SFDVKD. V lost 7 bases, J lost 8 bases, and 2 bases stayed unmatched. This CDR3 region has 12 residues. Source study methods: Reference gene primers were amplified, and this amplification served to estimate nucleated cell counts. Measured with immunoSEQ multiplex PCR; TCRdb has only the in-frame clones, and not every one. The V and J calls and clone size were taken over from that table, and D and trimming were inferred from the DNA. The sample records around 250,000 clones, about 87% being singletons.

This receptor was obtained from a woman between 40 and 50 years old with acute COVID-19. This chain links TRBV24-1 with TRBJ1-1; 11 bases map to TRBD1. Sequenced material: PBMCs or T cells enriched from blood (not recorded which). The CDR3 loop is CATRGQGDEAFF. CDR3 nucleotide sequence: TGTGCCACCAGGGGACAGGGGGACGAAGCTTTCTTT.